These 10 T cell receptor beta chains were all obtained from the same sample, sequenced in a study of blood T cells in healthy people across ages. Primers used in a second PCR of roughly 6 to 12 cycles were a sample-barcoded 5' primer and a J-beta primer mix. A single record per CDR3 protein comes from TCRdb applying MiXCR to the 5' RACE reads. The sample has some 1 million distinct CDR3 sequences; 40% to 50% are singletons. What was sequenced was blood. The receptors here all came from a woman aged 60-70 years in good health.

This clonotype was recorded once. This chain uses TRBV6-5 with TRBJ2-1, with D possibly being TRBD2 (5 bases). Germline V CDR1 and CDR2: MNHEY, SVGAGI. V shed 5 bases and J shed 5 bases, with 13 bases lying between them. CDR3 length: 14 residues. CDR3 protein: CASSHSGNNNEQFF. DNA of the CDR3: TGTGCCAGCAGTCACAGCGGCAATAACAATGAGCAGTTCTTC.

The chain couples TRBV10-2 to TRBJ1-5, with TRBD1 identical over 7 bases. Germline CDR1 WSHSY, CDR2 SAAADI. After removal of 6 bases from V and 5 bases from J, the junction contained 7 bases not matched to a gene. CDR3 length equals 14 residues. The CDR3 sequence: CASRAGTVDQPQHF. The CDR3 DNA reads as TGCGCCAGCAGGGCTGGGACAGTGGATCAGCCCCAGCATTTT.

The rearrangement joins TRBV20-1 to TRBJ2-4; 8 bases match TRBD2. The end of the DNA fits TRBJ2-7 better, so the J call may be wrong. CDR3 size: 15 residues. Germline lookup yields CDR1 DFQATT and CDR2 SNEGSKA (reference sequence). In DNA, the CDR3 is TGCAGTGCTAGACCCTTACTAGCGGATACCTACGAGCAGTACTTC. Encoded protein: CSARPLLADTYEQYF.

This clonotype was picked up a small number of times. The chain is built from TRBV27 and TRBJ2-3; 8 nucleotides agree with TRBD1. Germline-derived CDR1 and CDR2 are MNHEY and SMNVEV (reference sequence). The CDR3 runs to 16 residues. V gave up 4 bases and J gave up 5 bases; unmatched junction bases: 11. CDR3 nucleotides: TGTGCCAGCAGTTCGACGACAGGGGTAGGGATAGATACGCAGTATTTT. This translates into CASSSTTGVGIDTQYF.

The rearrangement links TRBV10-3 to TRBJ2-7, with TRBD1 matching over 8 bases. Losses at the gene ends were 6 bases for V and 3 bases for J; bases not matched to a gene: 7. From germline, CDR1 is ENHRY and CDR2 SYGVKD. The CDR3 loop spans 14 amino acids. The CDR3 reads CAISAGTGDYEQYF. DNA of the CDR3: TGTGCCATCAGCGCCGGGACAGGCGACTACGAGCAGTACTTC.

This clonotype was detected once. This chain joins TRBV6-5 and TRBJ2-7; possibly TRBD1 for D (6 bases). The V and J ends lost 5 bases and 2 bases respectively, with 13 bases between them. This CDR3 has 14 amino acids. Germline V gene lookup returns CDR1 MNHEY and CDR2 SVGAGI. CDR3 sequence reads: CASSDAQGTYEQYF. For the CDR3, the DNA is TGTGCCAGCAGTGATGCACAGGGAACCTACGAGCAGTACTTC.

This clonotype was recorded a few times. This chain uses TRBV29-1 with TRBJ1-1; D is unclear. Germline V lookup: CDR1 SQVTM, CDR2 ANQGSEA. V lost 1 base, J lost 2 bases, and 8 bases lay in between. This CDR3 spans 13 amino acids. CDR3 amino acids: CSVEAVRNTEAFF. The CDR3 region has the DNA TGCAGCGTTGAAGCGGTCAGAAACACTGAAGCTTTCTTT.

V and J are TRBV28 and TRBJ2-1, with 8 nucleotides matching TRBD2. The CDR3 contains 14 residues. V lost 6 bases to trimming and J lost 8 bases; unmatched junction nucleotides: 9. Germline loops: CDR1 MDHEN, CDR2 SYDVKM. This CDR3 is CASRNPAGVYEQFF. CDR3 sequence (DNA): TGTGCCAGCAGAAACCCAGCGGGAGTATATGAGCAGTTCTTC. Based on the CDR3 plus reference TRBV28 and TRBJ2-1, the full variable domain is DVKVTQSSRYLVKRTGEKVFLECVQDMDHENMFWYRQDPGLGLRLIYFSYDVKMKEKGDIPEGYSVSREKKERFSLILESASTNQTSMYLCASRNPAGVYEQFFGPGTRLTVL.

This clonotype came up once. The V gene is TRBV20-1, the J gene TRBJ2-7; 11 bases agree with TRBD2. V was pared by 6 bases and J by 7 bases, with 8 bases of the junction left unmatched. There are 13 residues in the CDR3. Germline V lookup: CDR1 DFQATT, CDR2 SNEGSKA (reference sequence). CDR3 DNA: TGCAGTGCCGTACTAGCGGGAGCGGAGGAGCAGTACTTC. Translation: CSAVLAGAEEQYF.

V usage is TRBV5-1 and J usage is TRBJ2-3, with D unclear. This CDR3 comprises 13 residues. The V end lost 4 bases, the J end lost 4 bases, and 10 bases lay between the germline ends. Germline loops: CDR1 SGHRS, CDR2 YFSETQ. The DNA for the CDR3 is TGCGCCAGCAGCACCCCCAACCCAGATACGCAGTATTTT. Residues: CASSTPNPDTQYF.